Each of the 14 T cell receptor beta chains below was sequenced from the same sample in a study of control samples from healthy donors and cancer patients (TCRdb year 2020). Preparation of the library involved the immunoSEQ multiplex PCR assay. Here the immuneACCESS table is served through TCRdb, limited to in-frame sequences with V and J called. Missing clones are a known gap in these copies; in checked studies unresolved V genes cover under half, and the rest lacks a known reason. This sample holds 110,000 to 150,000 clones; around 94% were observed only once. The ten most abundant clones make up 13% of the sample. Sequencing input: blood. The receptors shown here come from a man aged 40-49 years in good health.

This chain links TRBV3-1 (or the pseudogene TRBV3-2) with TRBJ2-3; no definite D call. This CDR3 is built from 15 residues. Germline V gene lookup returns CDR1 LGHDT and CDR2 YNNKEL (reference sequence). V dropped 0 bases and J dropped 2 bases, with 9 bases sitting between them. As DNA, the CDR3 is TGTGCCAGCAGCCAAGACCCCCTGTACACAGATACGCAGTATTTT. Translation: CASSQDPLYTDTQYF.

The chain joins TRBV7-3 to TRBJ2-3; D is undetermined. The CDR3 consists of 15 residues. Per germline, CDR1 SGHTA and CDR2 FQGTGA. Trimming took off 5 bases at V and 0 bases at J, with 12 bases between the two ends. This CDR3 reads CASSQGRLSTDTQYF. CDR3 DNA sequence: TGTGCCAGCAGCCAAGGACGGCTTAGCACAGATACGCAGTATTTT.

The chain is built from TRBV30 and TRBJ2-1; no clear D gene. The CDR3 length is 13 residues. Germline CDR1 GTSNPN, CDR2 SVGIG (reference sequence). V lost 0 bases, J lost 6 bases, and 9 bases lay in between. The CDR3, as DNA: TGTGCCTGGAGTGTAGGAAGTAGCAATGAGCAGTTCTTC. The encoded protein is CAWSVGSSNEQFF.

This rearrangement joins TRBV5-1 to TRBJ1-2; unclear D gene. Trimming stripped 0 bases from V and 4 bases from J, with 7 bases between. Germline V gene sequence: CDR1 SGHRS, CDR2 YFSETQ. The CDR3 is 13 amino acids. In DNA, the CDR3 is TGCGCCAGCAGCTTGGAGACGACCTATGGCTACACCTTC. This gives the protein CASSLETTYGYTF. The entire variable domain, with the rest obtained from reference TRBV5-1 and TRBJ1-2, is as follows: KAGVTQTPRYLIKTRGQQVTLSCSPISGHRSVSWYQQTPGQGLQFLFEYFSETQRNKGNFPGRFSGRQFSNSRSEMNVSTLELGDSALYLCASSLETTYGYTFGSGTRLTVV.

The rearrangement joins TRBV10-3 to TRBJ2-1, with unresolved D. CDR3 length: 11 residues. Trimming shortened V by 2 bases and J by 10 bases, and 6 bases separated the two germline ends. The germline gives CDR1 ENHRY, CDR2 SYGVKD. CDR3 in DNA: TGTGCCATCAGTGAGAAAGGAGAGCAGTTCTTC. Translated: CAISEKGEQFF.

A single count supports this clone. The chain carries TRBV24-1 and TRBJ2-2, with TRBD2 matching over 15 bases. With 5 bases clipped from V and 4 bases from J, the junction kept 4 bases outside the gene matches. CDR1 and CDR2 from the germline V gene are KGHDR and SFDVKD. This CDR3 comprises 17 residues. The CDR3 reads CATSGQGLAGGTGELFF. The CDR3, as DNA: TGTGCCACCAGTGGGCAGGGACTAGCGGGGGGCACCGGGGAGCTGTTTTTT.

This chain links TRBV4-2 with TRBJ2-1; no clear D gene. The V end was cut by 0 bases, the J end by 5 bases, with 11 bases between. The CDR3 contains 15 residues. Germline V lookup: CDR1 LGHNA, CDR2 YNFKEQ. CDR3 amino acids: CASSQDLEGHNEQFF. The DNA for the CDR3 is TGTGCCAGCAGCCAAGATCTTGAAGGACACAATGAGCAGTTCTTC.

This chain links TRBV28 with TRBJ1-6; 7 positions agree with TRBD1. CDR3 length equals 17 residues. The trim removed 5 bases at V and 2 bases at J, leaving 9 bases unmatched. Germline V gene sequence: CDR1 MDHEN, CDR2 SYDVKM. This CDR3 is CASSTRGRMPYNSPLHF. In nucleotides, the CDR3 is TGTGCCAGCAGTACGAGGGGGCGTATGCCCTATAATTCACCCCTCCACTTT.

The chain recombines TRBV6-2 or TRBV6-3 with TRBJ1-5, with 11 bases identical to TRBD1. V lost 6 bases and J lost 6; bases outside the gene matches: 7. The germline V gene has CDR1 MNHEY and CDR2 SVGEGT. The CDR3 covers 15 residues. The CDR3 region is CASSSGTGGRQPQHF. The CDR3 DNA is TGTGCCAGCAGCTCCGGGACAGGGGGTCGTCAGCCCCAGCATTTT.

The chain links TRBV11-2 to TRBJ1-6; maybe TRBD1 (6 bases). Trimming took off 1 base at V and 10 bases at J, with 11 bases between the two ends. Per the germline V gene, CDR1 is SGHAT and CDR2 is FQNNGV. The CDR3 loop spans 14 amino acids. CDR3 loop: CASSLGDKGSPLHF. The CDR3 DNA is TGTGCCAGCAGCTTAGGGGACAAAGGATCACCCCTCCACTTT.

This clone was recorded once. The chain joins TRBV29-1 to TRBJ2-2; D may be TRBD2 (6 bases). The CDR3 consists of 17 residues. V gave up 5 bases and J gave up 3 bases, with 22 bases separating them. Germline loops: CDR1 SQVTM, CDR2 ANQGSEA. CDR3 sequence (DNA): TGCAGCGTTATGGCTCTGGAGGGGCAATTGGACACCGGGGAGCTGTTTTTT. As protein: CSVMALEGQLDTGELFF.

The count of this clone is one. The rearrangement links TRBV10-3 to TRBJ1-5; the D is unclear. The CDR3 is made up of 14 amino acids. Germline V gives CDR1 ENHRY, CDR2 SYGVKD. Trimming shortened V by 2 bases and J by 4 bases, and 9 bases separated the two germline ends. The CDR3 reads CAISEGPGNQPQHF. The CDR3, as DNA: TGTGCCATCAGTGAGGGGCCAGGAAATCAGCCCCAGCATTTT.

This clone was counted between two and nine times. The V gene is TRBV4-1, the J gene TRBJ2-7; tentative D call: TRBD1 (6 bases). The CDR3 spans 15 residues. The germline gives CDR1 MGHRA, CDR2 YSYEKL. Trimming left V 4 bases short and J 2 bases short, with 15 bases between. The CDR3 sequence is CASSLTRDKAYEQYF. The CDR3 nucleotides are TGCGCCAGCAGCCTAACCCGGGACAAGGCCTACGAGCAGTACTTC.

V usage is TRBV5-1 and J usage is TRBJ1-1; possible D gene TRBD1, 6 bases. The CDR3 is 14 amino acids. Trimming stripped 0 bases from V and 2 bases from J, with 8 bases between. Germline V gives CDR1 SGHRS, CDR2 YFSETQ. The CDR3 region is CASSLVQGNTEAFF. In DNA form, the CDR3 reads TGCGCCAGCAGCTTGGTACAGGGAAACACTGAAGCTTTCTTT.